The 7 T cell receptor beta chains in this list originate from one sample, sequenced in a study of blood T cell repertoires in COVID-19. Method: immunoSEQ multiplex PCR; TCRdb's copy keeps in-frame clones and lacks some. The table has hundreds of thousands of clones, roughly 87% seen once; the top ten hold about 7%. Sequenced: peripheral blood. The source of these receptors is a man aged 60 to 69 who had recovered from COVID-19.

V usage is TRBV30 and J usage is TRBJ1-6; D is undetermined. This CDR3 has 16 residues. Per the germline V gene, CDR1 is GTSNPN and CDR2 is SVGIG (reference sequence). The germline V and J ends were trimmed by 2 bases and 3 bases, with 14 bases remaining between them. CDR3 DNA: TGTGCCTGGAGTCCATCCCGGGGAGACTATAATTCACCCCTCCACTTT. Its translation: CAWSPSRGDYNSPLHF.

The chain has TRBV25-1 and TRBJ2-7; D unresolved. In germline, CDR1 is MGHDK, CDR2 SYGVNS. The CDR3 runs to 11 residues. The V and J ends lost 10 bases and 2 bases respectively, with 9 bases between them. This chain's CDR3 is CATYAPYEQYF. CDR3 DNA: TGTGCCACCTACGCGCCCTACGAGCAGTACTTC.

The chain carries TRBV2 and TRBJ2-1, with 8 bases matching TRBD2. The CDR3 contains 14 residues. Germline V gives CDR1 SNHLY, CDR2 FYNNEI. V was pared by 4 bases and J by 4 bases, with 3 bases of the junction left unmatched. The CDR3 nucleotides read TGTGCCAGCAGTGCCCCGGGGGGGTACAATGAGCAGTTCTTC. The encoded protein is CASSAPGGYNEQFF.

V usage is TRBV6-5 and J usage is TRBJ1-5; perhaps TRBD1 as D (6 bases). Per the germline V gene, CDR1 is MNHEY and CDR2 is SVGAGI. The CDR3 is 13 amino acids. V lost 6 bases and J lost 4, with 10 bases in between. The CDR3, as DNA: TGTGCCAGCAGCCTCACAGGGAATCAGCCCCAGCATTTT. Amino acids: CASSLTGNQPQHF.

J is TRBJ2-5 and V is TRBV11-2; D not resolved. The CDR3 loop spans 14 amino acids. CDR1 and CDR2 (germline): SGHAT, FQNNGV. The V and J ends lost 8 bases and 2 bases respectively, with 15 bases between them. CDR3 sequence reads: CASLRPGGQETQYF. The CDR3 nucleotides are TGTGCCAGCCTCCGACCTGGCGGACAAGAGACCCAGTACTTC.

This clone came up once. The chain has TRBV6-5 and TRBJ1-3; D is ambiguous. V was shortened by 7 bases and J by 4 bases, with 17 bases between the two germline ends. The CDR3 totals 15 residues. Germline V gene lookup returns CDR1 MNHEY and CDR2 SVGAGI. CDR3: CASTEPLTRGNTIYF. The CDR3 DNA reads TGTGCCAGCACCGAACCTCTCACGAGGGGAAACACCATATATTTT.

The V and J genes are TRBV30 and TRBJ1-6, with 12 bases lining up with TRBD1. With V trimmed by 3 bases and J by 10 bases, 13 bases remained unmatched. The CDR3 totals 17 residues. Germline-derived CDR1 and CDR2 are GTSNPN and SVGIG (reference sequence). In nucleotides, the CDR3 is TGTGCCTGGAGCCAACCCCCGGGACAGGGGGCAAGGTCACCCCTCCACTTT. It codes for CAWSQPPGQGARSPLHF.